This TCR beta chain was identified during a study of identical twins. This clonotype was counted a few times. What it recognizes is unknown. Trimming removed 2 bases from V and 4 bases from J, with 14 bases in between. This CDR3 is 15 amino acids long. From germline, CDR1 is ENHRY and CDR2 SYGVKD. Study results and limitations: Beta clonotypes that were abundant in cord blood contained fewer insertions, a pattern absent from memory repertoires.

TCRdb re-analysed the 5' RACE reads in MiXCR, keeping a single row per CDR3 protein. The sample shows a few hundred thousand distinct CDR3 sequences, approximately 14% of them seen only once. These sequences were also reported in another study, on yellow fever vaccine responses in identical twins.

This TCR was sampled from a woman aged 18-29 years in good health. Sequenced material: CD4+ T cells sorted from blood. The rearrangement uses TRBV10-3 and TRBJ1-1; D not certain. CDR3 DNA: TGTGCCATCAGTGAGGGAACCCCCGTTGGCACTGAAGCTTTCTTT. It codes for CAISEGTPVGTEAFF.